A selection of T cell receptor beta chains follows, all from one sample in a study of response to subunit inactivated influenza vaccine. A single record per CDR3 protein comes from TCRdb applying MiXCR to the RT-PCR reads. This sample yields about 520,000 distinct CDR3 sequences, of which roughly 25% are seen a single time; approximately 2% belongs to the top ten. This specimen was CD4+ T cells sorted from PBMCs, taken roughly 5 days after vaccination. The origin of the receptors is a man in his forties or fifties who received an inactivated influenza vaccine. CDR3s include the opening cysteine and the closing phenylalanine or tryptophan. The order of the fields is D gene, V gene, CDR3 length, clone size, J gene, CDR3 protein, CDR3 DNA. The D gene is left open where the match is weak. Expanded clones are given a class, and other clones once, few, many or no size at all.

>TRBD1|TRBV10-3|13|NA|TRBJ2-7
CAINRDRADEQYF
TGTGCCATAAATAGGGACAGGGCGGACGAGCAGTACTTC
>NA|TRBV6-5|15|few|TRBJ1-1
CASSYTPASNTEAFF
TGTGCCAGCAGTTACACTCCAGCTTCGAACACTGAAGCTTTCTTT
>TRBD1|TRBV29-1|14|many|TRBJ1-1
CSVEEDRGNTEAFF
TGCAGCGTTGAAGAGGACAGGGGGAACACTGAAGCTTTCTTT
>NA|TRBV12-3/TRBV12-4|15|NA|TRBJ2-1
CASRAGRETLNEQFF
TGTGCCAGCAGGGCGGGAAGGGAAACCCTCAATGAGCAGTTCTTC
>NA|TRBV7-9|16|NA|TRBJ2-7
CASSSDWRASSYEQYF
TGTGCCAGCAGCTCCGACTGGCGGGCGTCCTCCTACGAGCAGTACTTC
>NA|TRBV7-9|12|once|TRBJ2-2
CASSFQSGELFF
TGTGCCAGCAGCTTTCAAAGCGGGGAGCTGTTTTTT
>NA|TRBV29-1|13|few|TRBJ1-5
CSAGTYSNQPQHF
TGCAGCGCCGGGACTTATAGCAATCAGCCCCAGCATTTT
>TRBD1|TRBV7-9|14|NA|TRBJ2-5
CASSRTTGQETQYF
TGTGCCAGCAGCCGCACGACAGGGCAAGAGACCCAGTACTTC
>NA|TRBV7-9|16|NA|TRBJ2-3
CASSLGLSSSTDTQYF
TGTGCCAGCAGCTTAGGGCTCTCTTCTAGCACAGATACGCAGTATTTT
>TRBD1|TRBV5-6|16|few|TRBJ2-5
CASSLVAGGAYETQYF
TGTGCCAGCAGCTTGGTGGCAGGGGGCGCGTATGAGACCCAGTACTTC
>TRBD2|TRBV3-1|18|NA|TRBJ2-1
CASSQGIAGDSSYNEQFF
TGTGCCAGCAGCCAAGGCATAGCGGGAGACAGCTCCTACAATGAGCAGTTCTTC
>TRBD1|TRBV12-3/TRBV12-4|14|few|TRBJ1-5
CASSFSTGGQPQHF
TGTGCCAGCAGTTTCTCGACAGGGGGCCAGCCCCAGCATTTT
>NA|TRBV5-1|13|few|TRBJ1-2
CASSKGGNYGYTF
TGCGCCAGCAGCAAAGGGGGGAACTATGGCTACACCTTC
>TRBD2|TRBV20-1|14|once|TRBJ2-3
CSRRTSLEPDTQYF
TGCAGTAGAAGGACTAGCCTCGAACCAGATACGCAGTATTTT
>TRBD2|TRBV3-1|15|many|TRBJ2-3
CASSQKGGRADTQYF
TGTGCCAGCAGCCAAAAGGGCGGGAGGGCAGATACGCAGTATTTT
>NA|TRBV15|16|once|TRBJ2-7
CATSRDLLRGKSEQYF
TGTGCCACCAGCAGAGATCTGCTCAGGGGAAAAAGCGAGCAGTACTTC
>NA|TRBV4-3|15|once|TRBJ2-7
CASSQGRTGTYEQYF
TGCGCCAGCAGCCAAGGACGGACGGGAACCTACGAGCAGTACTTC
>TRBD2|TRBV4-1|18|few|TRBJ2-2
CASSQDFLGLENTGELFF
TGCGCCAGCAGCCAAGATTTCCTGGGACTAGAGAACACCGGGGAGCTGTTTTTT
>NA|TRBV11-2|14|few|TRBJ2-1
CASTINRVYNEQFF
TGTGCCAGCACCATAAACAGGGTTTACAATGAGCAGTTCTTC
>TRBD1|TRBV6-5|16|NA|TRBJ1-1
CASSYLRGRGNTEAFF
TGTGCCAGCAGTTACCTCAGGGGGCGGGGGAACACTGAAGCTTTCTTT
>TRBD2|TRBV3-1|14|NA|TRBJ2-3
CASSQAGGQNTQYF
TGTGCCAGCAGCCAAGCGGGAGGGCAAAATACGCAGTATTTT
>NA|TRBV6-1|13|NA|TRBJ1-5
CASSRQVNQPQHF
TGTGCCAGCAGTCGACAGGTCAATCAGCCCCAGCATTTT
>NA|TRBV19|14|NA|TRBJ2-3
CASSIDGSTDTQYF
TGTGCCAGTAGTATAGATGGGAGCACAGATACGCAGTATTTT
>NA|TRBV20-1|14|few|TRBJ2-1
CSARGLASYNEQFF
TGCAGTGCTAGAGGGCTAGCATCCTACAATGAGCAGTTCTTC
>TRBD2|TRBV4-1|16|NA|TRBJ2-1
CASSQGLAGDHGEQFF
TGCGCCAGCAGCCAAGGGCTAGCGGGGGATCACGGTGAGCAGTTCTTC
>NA|TRBV7-6|16|few|TRBJ2-7
CASSLKIWTNHDEQYF
TGTGCCAGCAGCTTAAAGATCTGGACTAACCACGACGAGCAGTACTTC
>NA|TRBV20-1|15|NA|TRBJ2-5
CSASEVARGQETQYF
TGCAGTGCTAGTGAGGTAGCTAGGGGACAAGAGACCCAGTACTTC
>TRBD1|TRBV20-1|15|few|TRBJ2-5
CSARAVGTGRETQYF
TGCAGTGCTAGAGCGGTCGGGACAGGCAGAGAGACCCAGTACTTC
>NA|TRBV24-1|16|NA|TRBJ2-1
CATSDEIAAAPNEQFF
TGTGCCACCAGTGACGAAATAGCGGCCGCTCCCAATGAGCAGTTCTTC
>TRBD1|TRBV29-1|15|few|TRBJ2-7
CSVDGMKGASYEQYF
TGCAGCGTTGATGGGATGAAGGGGGCGAGTTACGAGCAGTACTTC
>TRBD1|TRBV7-2|14|few|TRBJ2-1
CASSNRQGAGEQFF
TGTGCCAGCAGCAATCGACAGGGGGCGGGTGAGCAGTTCTTC
>NA|TRBV12-3/TRBV12-4|14|many|TRBJ1-1
CASLHGTGNTEAFF
TGTGCCAGCCTACACGGGACGGGGAACACTGAAGCTTTCTTT
>TRBD1|TRBV5-4|13|few|TRBJ1-2
CASSLLGGNGYTF
TGTGCCAGCAGCTTGTTAGGGGGCAATGGCTACACCTTC
>NA|TRBV3-1|13|few|TRBJ2-5
CASSVGPQETQYF
TGTGCCAGCAGCGTAGGACCCCAAGAGACCCAGTACTTC
>NA|TRBV12-3/TRBV12-4|13|many|TRBJ1-5
CASSKQGPQPQHF
TGTGCCAGCAGCAAACAGGGCCCTCAGCCCCAGCATTTT
>NA|TRBV20-1|15|NA|TRBJ2-3
CSARGGHLVSDTQYF
TGCAGTGCTAGAGGGGGGCACTTGGTTTCAGATACGCAGTATTTT
>TRBD1|TRBV29-1|13|NA|TRBJ2-5
CSSRDRNQETQYF
TGCAGCTCCCGGGACAGGAATCAAGAGACCCAGTACTTC
>NA|TRBV5-1|15|NA|TRBJ1-1
CASSLVGETNTEAFF
TGCGCCAGCAGCTTGGTTGGAGAGACCAACACTGAAGCTTTCTTT
>NA|TRBV2|12|NA|TRBJ2-5
CASNQGFETQYF
TGTGCCAGCAACCAGGGTTTTGAGACCCAGTACTTC
>TRBD1|TRBV5-1|13|few|TRBJ2-2
CASTDRDTGELFF
TGCGCCAGCACCGACAGGGACACCGGGGAGCTGTTTTTT
>NA|TRBV20-1|13|few|TRBJ2-4
CSARIGGVDIQYF
TGCAGTGCTAGAATTGGAGGGGTGGACATTCAGTACTTC
>TRBD1|TRBV15|15|few|TRBJ2-5
CATSLRTGGAETQYF
TGTGCCACCAGCTTACGGACAGGGGGCGCGGAGACCCAGTACTTC
>NA|TRBV20-1|12|NA|TRBJ2-4
CSARAQGAIQYF
TGCAGTGCCAGGGCGCAGGGTGCCATTCAGTACTTC
>NA|TRBV7-2|17|NA|TRBJ2-2
CASRPWVGHLPVGELFF
TGTGCCAGCAGACCATGGGTGGGACACCTGCCGGTTGGGGAGCTGTTTTTT
>TRBD2|TRBV7-2|15|few|TRBJ2-3
CASSSSGGSWDTQYF
TGTGCCAGCAGTTCTAGCGGGGGATCGTGGGATACGCAGTATTTT
>NA|TRBV7-2|13|few|TRBJ1-5
CASSFDTNQPQHF
TGTGCCAGCAGCTTCGACACCAATCAGCCCCAGCATTTT
>TRBD2|TRBV28|16|NA|TRBJ2-3
CASSLQGLAGADTQYF
TGTGCCAGCAGTTTGCAGGGACTAGCGGGAGCAGATACGCAGTATTTT